This T cell receptor beta chain was identified in a study of cytomegalovirus exposure and HLA in healthy donors. As for the study in general: In a previous analysis, 117 million unique TCR beta sequences were found from some 180 million T cells.

Primers included in the PCR were 60 Vbeta and 13 Jbeta primers. Only in-frame clones appear in the TCRdb table, and some are missing; sequencing was by immunoSEQ multiplex PCR. The repertoire holds 95,000 to 150,000 clones, with approximately 10% as singletons. This clone came up a few times. CDR1 and CDR2 (germline): MNHEY, SMNVEV (reference sequence). The CDR3 is made up of 16 amino acids. V lost 6 bases and J lost 2; bases outside the gene matches: 7. Sequencing was done on a sample of PBMCs. The TCR was taken from a woman between 18 and 29 years old in good health and CMV-seropositive. The rearrangement uses TRBV27 and TRBJ2-1, with 10 bases aligning to TRBD2. CDR3 region: CASRSPLAGAYNEQFF. In DNA, the CDR3 is TGTGCCAGCAGATCGCCTCTAGCGGGGGCCTACAATGAGCAGTTCTTC.